The TCR beta chain under discussion was sequenced for a study of T cells after yellow fever vaccination. At the level of the study: Investigators used CD3, CD45RA, CCR7 and CD95 to sort the EM, EMRA, CM and Tscm memory subsets. Study-level findings and limits: The authors detected almost none of the vaccine-responding clonotypes in sorted memory subsets on day 0. After the booster, approximately 95% of CD4 and approximately 90% of CD8 primary-response clones were re-detected.

Each CDR3 protein gets one entry after TCRdb re-called the 5' RACE reads with MiXCR. The data show about 45,000 distinct CDR3 sequences, just under 6.5% seen once. CDR3 length: 13 amino acids. V was cut by 2 bases and J by 8 bases, with 10 bases left in between. Germline CDR1 SGHNT, CDR2 YYREEE (reference sequence). In its sample, this clonotype was seen a few times. The sequenced sample was PBMCs, either bulk or a sorted T-cell subset (CD4+, CD8+, memory, or dextramer-sorted; not recorded which), obtained 45 days after the yellow fever booster vaccination. This clonotype was obtained from a young man who received the YFV17D yellow fever vaccine. The chain combines TRBV5-4 with TRBJ1-4, with D possibly matching TRBD1 (6 bases). CDR3 DNA: TGTGCCAGCAGCTTACAGGGTAGGGAAAAACTGTTTTTT. Residues: CASSLQGREKLFF.